Listed here is a single T cell receptor (beta chain). Germline assignment: CDR1 SGHDT and CDR2 YYEEEE. The CDR3 runs to 15 residues. V lost 4 bases to trimming and J lost 8 bases; unmatched junction nucleotides: 12. This entry comes from a study of cytomegalovirus exposure and HLA in healthy donors. Both 60 Vbeta primers and 13 Jbeta primers went into the PCR. The protocol was immunoSEQ multiplex PCR, while the TCRdb copy is restricted to in-frame clones and leaves out a portion. The data contain some 150,000 clones, around 82% of them singletons. This TCR derives from a man aged 50 or older in good health and CMV-seropositive. The gene calls are TRBV5-6 and TRBJ2-3; 8 bases fit TRBD2. Sequences were obtained from PBMCs. In DNA, the CDR3 is TGTGCCAGCAGCCTGGCCGGGAGGGGGTTCTCTACGCAGTATTTT. It codes for CASSLAGRGFSTQYF. The whole variable domain, filled in from reference TRBV5-6 and TRBJ2-3, reads DAGVTQSPTHLIKTRGQQVTLRCSPKSGHDTVSWYQQALGQGPQFIFQYYEEEERQRGNFPDRFSGHQFPNYSSELNVNALLLGDSALYLCASSLAGRGFSTQYFGPGTRLTVL.